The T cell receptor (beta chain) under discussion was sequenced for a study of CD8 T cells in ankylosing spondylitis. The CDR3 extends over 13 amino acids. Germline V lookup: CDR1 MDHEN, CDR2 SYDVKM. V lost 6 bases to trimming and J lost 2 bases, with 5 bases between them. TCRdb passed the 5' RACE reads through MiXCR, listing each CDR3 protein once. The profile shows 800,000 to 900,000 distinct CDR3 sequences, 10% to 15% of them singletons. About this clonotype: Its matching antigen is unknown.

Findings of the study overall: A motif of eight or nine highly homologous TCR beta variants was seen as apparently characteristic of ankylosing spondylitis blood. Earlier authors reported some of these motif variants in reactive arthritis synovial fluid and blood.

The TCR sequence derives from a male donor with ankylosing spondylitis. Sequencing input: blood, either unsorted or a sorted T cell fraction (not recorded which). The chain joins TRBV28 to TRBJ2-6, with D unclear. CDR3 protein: CASRNPGANVLTF. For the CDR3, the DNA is TGTGCCAGCAGAAATCCTGGGGCCAACGTCCTGACTTTC.